Presented here are 7 T cell receptor beta chains from one specimen sequenced in a study of blood T cell repertoires in COVID-19 (dated by TCRdb to the early 2020s). Libraries were prepared through the immunoSEQ multiplex PCR assay. Not all clones reach the TCRdb copy of this immuneACCESS table, which keeps in-frame sequences only. Checked studies attribute under half of the gap to unresolved V genes and leave the rest unexplained. This sample is represented by about 100,000 clones; 70% to 90% of them were singletons. The top ten constitute 5.1% of the sample. The sample consisted of peripheral blood. The receptors come from a human donor in a cohort sampled during active COVID-19.

The V call is TRBV6-5, the J call TRBJ1-5; D not resolved. The V gene's germline CDR1 is MNHEY and CDR2 SVGAGI. V lost 8 bases, J lost 0 bases, and 11 bases lay in between. This CDR3 is built from 14 residues. In nucleotides, the CDR3 is TGTGCCAGCCGCCAGTCCACTAGCAATCAGCCCCAGCATTTT. It encodes CASRQSTSNQPQHF.

The chain couples TRBV28 to TRBJ1-5, with D perhaps TRBD1 (6 bases). This CDR3 comprises 14 residues. V lost 2 bases, J lost 6 bases, and 11 bases lay in between. The germline CDR1 and CDR2 sequences are MDHEN and SYDVKM. The CDR3 loop reads CASSLGGGSQPQHF. The CDR3 DNA sequence: TGTGCCAGCAGTTTAGGGGGGGGCTCTCAGCCCCAGCATTTT.

The V call is TRBV15, the J call TRBJ2-3; TRBD1 agrees at 8 bases. The germline CDR1 and CDR2 sequences are LNHNV and YYDKDF (reference sequence). V was clipped by 3 bases and J by 6 bases; unmatched bases: 5. The CDR3 runs 14 residues. The CDR3 sequence: CATSRTGVRDTQYF. CDR3 coding DNA: TGTGCCACCAGCAGGACAGGGGTTCGGGATACGCAGTATTTT.

The CDR3 DNA follows: TGTGCCAGCACCCCCGAGTCTGGCTACACCTTC. As protein: CASTPESGYTF. The rearrangement links TRBV2 to TRBJ1-2, with D unclear. Germline CDR1 SNHLY, CDR2 FYNNEI. This CDR3 is built from 11 residues. V lost 7 bases, J lost 7 bases, and 10 bases lay in between.

This chain uses TRBV24-1 with TRBJ2-3, with D possibly TRBD1 on 5 matching bases. Trimming removed 7 bases from V and 2 bases from J, with 12 bases in between. The germline V gene encodes CDR1 KGHDR and CDR2 SFDVKD. The CDR3 sequence is 14 residues long. The chain's CDR3 is CATSRRGSTDTQYF. The CDR3 DNA is TGTGCCACCAGCCGAAGGGGCTCCACAGATACGCAGTATTTT.

This clone showed up just once. This chain connects TRBV4-1 to TRBJ2-3, with D perhaps TRBD1 (5 bases). The CDR3 has 13 residues. The germline gives CDR1 MGHRA, CDR2 YSYEKL. V shed 5 bases and J shed 4 bases, with 10 bases lying between them. CDR3 loop: CASSSQGADTQYF. In nucleotides, the CDR3 is TGCGCCAGCAGCAGTCAGGGCGCAGATACGCAGTATTTT.

This clone was counted between two and nine times. This chain joins TRBV18 and TRBJ1-2; 7 positions agree with TRBD1. Germline CDR1 is KGHSH and CDR2 is LQKENI. This CDR3 contains 13 residues. V trimming: 3 bases; J trimming: 4 bases; junction bases outside the gene matches: 2. CDR3 bases: TGTGCCAGCTCACCCGGACAGGTCTATGGCTACACCTTC. Translated: CASSPGQVYGYTF.